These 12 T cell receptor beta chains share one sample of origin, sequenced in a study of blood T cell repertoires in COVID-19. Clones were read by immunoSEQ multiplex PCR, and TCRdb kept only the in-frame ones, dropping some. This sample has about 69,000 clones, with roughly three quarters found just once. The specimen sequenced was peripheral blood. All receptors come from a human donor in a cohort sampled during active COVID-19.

DNA for the CDR3: TGCGCCAGCAGTGAGCCGACAGGGGATAAATATGGCTACACCTTC. Encoded protein: CASSEPTGDKYGYTF. V usage is TRBV10-2 and J usage is TRBJ1-2; 8 nucleotides line up with TRBD1. The CDR3 contains 15 residues. With 2 bases clipped from V and 5 bases from J, the junction kept 7 bases outside the gene matches. From germline, CDR1 is WSHSY and CDR2 SAAADI.

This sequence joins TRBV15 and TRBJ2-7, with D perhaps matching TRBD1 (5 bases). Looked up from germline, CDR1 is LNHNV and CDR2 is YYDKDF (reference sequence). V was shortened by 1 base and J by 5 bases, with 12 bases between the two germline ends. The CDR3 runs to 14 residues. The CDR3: CATSRVGRAHEQYF. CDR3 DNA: TGTGCCACCAGCAGAGTCGGCAGGGCCCACGAGCAGTACTTC.

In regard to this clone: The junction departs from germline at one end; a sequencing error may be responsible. This CDR3 is CASNGGWASHNEQFF. The CDR3 region has the DNA TGTGCCAGCAACGGAGGTTGGGCCTCCCACAATGAGCAGTTCTTC. The gene calls are TRBV5-6 and TRBJ2-1, with D possibly matching TRBD2 (5 bases). The CDR3 loop spans 15 amino acids. In germline, CDR1 is SGHDT, CDR2 YYEEEE.

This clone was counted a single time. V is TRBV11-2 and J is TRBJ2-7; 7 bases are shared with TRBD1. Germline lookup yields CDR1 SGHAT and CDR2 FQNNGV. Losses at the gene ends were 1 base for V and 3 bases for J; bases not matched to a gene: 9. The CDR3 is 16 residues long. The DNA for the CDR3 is TGTGCCAGCAGCTTAGGGCATAAGGGGGCGGGCTACGAGCAGTACTTC. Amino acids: CASSLGHKGAGYEQYF.

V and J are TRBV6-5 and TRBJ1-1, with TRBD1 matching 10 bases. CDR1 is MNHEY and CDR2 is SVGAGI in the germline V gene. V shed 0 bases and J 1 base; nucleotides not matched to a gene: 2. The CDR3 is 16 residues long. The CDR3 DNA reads TGTGCCAGCAGTTACTCGACAGGGGGCCGGAACACTGAAGCTTTCTTT. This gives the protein CASSYSTGGRNTEAFF.

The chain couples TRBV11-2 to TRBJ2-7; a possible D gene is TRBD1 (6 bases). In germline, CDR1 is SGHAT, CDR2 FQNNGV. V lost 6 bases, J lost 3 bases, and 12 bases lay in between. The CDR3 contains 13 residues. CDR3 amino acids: CASRWQGSYEQYF. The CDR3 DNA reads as TGTGCCAGCAGATGGCAGGGGAGCTACGAGCAGTACTTC.

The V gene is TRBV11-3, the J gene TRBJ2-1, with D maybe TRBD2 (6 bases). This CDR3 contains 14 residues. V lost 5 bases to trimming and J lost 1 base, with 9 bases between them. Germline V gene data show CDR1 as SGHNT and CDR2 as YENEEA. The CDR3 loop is CASSLGGSYNEQFF. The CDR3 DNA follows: TGTGCCAGCAGCCTGGGGGGATCCTACAATGAGCAGTTCTTC.

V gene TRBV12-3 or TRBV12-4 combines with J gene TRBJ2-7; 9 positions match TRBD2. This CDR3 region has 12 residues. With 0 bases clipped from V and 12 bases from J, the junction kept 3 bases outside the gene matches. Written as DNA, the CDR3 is TGTGCCAGCAGTTTAGCCGCGGGAGGGCGGTACTTC. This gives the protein CASSLAAGGRYF.

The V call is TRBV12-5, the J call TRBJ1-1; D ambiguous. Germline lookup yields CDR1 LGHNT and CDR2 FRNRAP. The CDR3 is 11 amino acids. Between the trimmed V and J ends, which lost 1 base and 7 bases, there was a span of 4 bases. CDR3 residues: CASGLDGEAFF. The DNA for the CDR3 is TGTGCTAGTGGTTTGGACGGTGAAGCTTTCTTT.

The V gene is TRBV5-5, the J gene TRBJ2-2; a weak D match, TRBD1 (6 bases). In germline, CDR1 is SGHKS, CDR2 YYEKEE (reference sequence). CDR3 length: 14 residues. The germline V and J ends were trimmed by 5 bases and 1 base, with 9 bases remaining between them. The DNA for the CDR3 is TGTGCCAGCAGACCGGGACAGAACACCGGGGAGCTGTTTTTT. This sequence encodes CASRPGQNTGELFF.

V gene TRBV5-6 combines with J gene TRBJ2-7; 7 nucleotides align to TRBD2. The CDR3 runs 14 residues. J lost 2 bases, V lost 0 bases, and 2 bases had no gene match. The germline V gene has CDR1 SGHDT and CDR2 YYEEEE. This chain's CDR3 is CASSLGGSAYEQYF. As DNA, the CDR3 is TGTGCCAGCAGCTTGGGCGGGAGCGCCTACGAGCAGTACTTC.

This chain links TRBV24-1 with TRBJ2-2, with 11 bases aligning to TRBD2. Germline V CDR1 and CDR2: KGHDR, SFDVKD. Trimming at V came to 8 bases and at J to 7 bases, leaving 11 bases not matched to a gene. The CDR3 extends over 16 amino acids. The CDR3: CATKGTSGQKGGELFF. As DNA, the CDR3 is TGTGCCACCAAAGGGACTAGCGGACAGAAGGGCGGGGAGCTGTTTTTT.